These T cell receptor beta chains were read from a single sample in a study of blood T cell repertoires in COVID-19. The method was immunoSEQ multiplex PCR; TCRdb's version includes in-frame clones alone and lacks a portion of them. The data contain a few hundred thousand clones, approximately 86% of them singletons. Sequencing was done on a sample of peripheral blood. These receptors all stem from a man between 60 and 75 years old with acute or convalescent COVID-19. Both conserved end residues are part of each CDR3. D genes are given only for firm matches. Clone size is not always given. Where it is, it says once, few, many or a class for expanded clones.

v_call: TRBV7-9; d_call: TRBD1; j_call: TRBJ2-7; clone_size: few; cdr3_nt: TGTGCCAGCAGGAAAGGGACAGGGAGTACCTACGAGCAGTACTTC; cdr3_aa: CASRKGTGSTYEQYF
v_call: TRBV13; d_call: TRBD1; j_call: TRBJ1-1; clone_size: once; cdr3_nt: TGTGCCAGCAGCTTAGAGGGGGCCGGCACTGAAGCTTTCTTT; cdr3_aa: CASSLEGAGTEAFF
v_call: TRBV11-2; d_call: TRBD1; j_call: TRBJ2-7; clone_size: -; cdr3_nt: TGTGCCAGCAGCTTCGGACAGGGGGCAACCTACGAGCAGTACTTC; cdr3_aa: CASSFGQGATYEQYF
v_call: TRBV6-2/TRBV6-3; d_call: TRBD1; j_call: TRBJ1-1; clone_size: -; cdr3_nt: TGTGCCAGCAGTCTATTAACAGGGGCGGACACTGAAGCTTTCTTT; cdr3_aa: CASSLLTGADTEAFF
v_call: TRBV19; d_call: TRBD1; j_call: TRBJ2-7; clone_size: once; cdr3_nt: TGTGCCAGTAGTATGGGACAGGTGGAGCAGTACTTC; cdr3_aa: CASSMGQVEQYF
v_call: TRBV19; d_call: TRBD1; j_call: TRBJ1-5; clone_size: -; cdr3_nt: TGTGCCAGTAGCGGGACAGGCAATCAGCCCCAGCATTTT; cdr3_aa: CASSGTGNQPQHF
v_call: TRBV11-3; d_call: -; j_call: TRBJ1-6; clone_size: -; cdr3_nt: TGTGCCAGCAGCTTAGTTGACAGGAGCTCCTATAATTCACCCCTCCACTTT; cdr3_aa: CASSLVDRSSYNSPLHF
v_call: TRBV5-4; d_call: -; j_call: TRBJ2-3; clone_size: -; cdr3_nt: TGTGCCAGCAGCTTGGATCCTAGCGCCTACACAGATACGCAGTATTTT; cdr3_aa: CASSLDPSAYTDTQYF
v_call: TRBV6-1; d_call: TRBD1; j_call: TRBJ2-7; clone_size: -; cdr3_nt: TGTGCCAGCAGTGAAGCGATGGGACAGGGGTTCGAGCAGTACTTC; cdr3_aa: CASSEAMGQGFEQYF
v_call: TRBV5-1; d_call: TRBD1; j_call: TRBJ1-3; clone_size: -; cdr3_nt: TGCGCCAGCAGCTTACAGGGGTTCGACGGAAACACCATATATTTT; cdr3_aa: CASSLQGFDGNTIYF
v_call: TRBV7-9; d_call: TRBD2; j_call: TRBJ2-5; clone_size: -; cdr3_nt: TGTGCCAGCAGCACTCGGACTAGCAGGGAGACCCAGTACTTC; cdr3_aa: CASSTRTSRETQYF
v_call: TRBV6-2/TRBV6-3; d_call: -; j_call: TRBJ1-5; clone_size: -; cdr3_nt: TGTGCCAGCAGTTACGGGCCGGGGGGCCCACCGTCCCAGCATTTT; cdr3_aa: CASSYGPGGPPSQHF
v_call: TRBV5-1; d_call: -; j_call: TRBJ2-3; clone_size: once; cdr3_nt: TGCGCCAGCAGCTTACAGGGAACAGATACGCAGTATTTT; cdr3_aa: CASSLQGTDTQYF
v_call: TRBV12-3/TRBV12-4; d_call: TRBD2; j_call: TRBJ2-1; clone_size: -; cdr3_nt: TGTGCCAGCGGGGGGGACTACAATGAGCAGTTCTTC; cdr3_aa: CASGGDYNEQFF
v_call: TRBV7-8; d_call: -; j_call: TRBJ1-1; clone_size: -; cdr3_nt: TGTGCCAGCAGCTCCAGGGGTCGGGGTGGGGGAGAAGCTTTCTTT; cdr3_aa: CASSSRGRGGGEAFF
v_call: TRBV7-2; d_call: -; j_call: TRBJ2-1; clone_size: -; cdr3_nt: TGTGCCAGCAGCTTAAGTGGAGGGATCAATGAGCAGTTCTTC; cdr3_aa: CASSLSGGINEQFF
v_call: TRBV7-6; d_call: TRBD1; j_call: TRBJ1-2; clone_size: -; cdr3_nt: TGTGCCACTGGGAAGGGGGCGGGTGATAACTATGGCTACACCTTC; cdr3_aa: CATGKGAGDNYGYTF
v_call: TRBV4-3; d_call: -; j_call: TRBJ1-6; clone_size: -; cdr3_nt: TGCGCCAGCAGCCGGAGGGAGGAGAGAAATTCACCCCTCCACTTT; cdr3_aa: CASSRREERNSPLHF
v_call: TRBV5-1; d_call: TRBD1; j_call: TRBJ1-5; clone_size: once; cdr3_nt: TGCGCCAGCAGCGCAGGACAGGGCGGCAATCAGCCCCAGCATTTT; cdr3_aa: CASSAGQGGNQPQHF
v_call: TRBV5-6; d_call: TRBD1; j_call: TRBJ1-4; clone_size: -; cdr3_nt: TGTGCCAGCAGCCCAAAGGACAGGGGAGGTGAAAAACTGTTTTTT; cdr3_aa: CASSPKDRGGEKLFF
v_call: TRBV5-1; d_call: TRBD1; j_call: TRBJ2-1; clone_size: -; cdr3_nt: TGCGCCAGCACCTTCGATCAGGGGGCACGGGATGAGCAGTTCTTC; cdr3_aa: CASTFDQGARDEQFF
v_call: TRBV19; d_call: -; j_call: TRBJ2-7; clone_size: -; cdr3_nt: TGTGCCAGTAGTCCAGGCGCGGGGTCCAAAACCGAGCAGTACTTC; cdr3_aa: CASSPGAGSKTEQYF
v_call: TRBV9; d_call: -; j_call: TRBJ1-5; clone_size: -; cdr3_nt: TGTGCCAGCAGCCCCATGGAGGGAAGCAATCAGCCCCAGCATTTT; cdr3_aa: CASSPMEGSNQPQHF
v_call: TRBV9; d_call: -; j_call: TRBJ2-5; clone_size: -; cdr3_nt: TGTGCCAGCAGCGACCCCGCTCTTGGCAGCCAAGAGACCCAGTACTTC; cdr3_aa: CASSDPALGSQETQYF
v_call: TRBV5-1; d_call: -; j_call: TRBJ2-5; clone_size: -; cdr3_nt: TGCGCCAGCAGCTTGGGGGACGGGGGCCAAGAGACCCAGTACTTC; cdr3_aa: CASSLGDGGQETQYF
v_call: TRBV7-3; d_call: TRBD2; j_call: TRBJ2-2; clone_size: -; cdr3_nt: TGTGCCAGCAGCCCCGGACTAGCGGGGGCAGGCGGGGAGCTGTTTTTT; cdr3_aa: CASSPGLAGAGGELFF
v_call: TRBV7-6; d_call: TRBD1; j_call: TRBJ2-1; clone_size: -; cdr3_nt: TGTGCCAGCAGCATAGGACACAGGGGCATGGATGAGCAGTTCTTC; cdr3_aa: CASSIGHRGMDEQFF
v_call: TRBV11-2; d_call: -; j_call: TRBJ2-5; clone_size: -; cdr3_nt: TGTGCCAGCAGCTTAGATGGGACTCTGCAAGAGACCCAGTACTTC; cdr3_aa: CASSLDGTLQETQYF
v_call: TRBV6-1; d_call: -; j_call: TRBJ1-5; clone_size: -; cdr3_nt: TGTGCCAGCAGGGAAGATTTACAGGGCGGCAATCAGCCCCAGCATTTT; cdr3_aa: CASREDLQGGNQPQHF
v_call: TRBV28; d_call: -; j_call: TRBJ1-1; clone_size: -; cdr3_nt: TGTGCCAGCACCCCAGACAGCTACACTGAAGCTTTCTTT; cdr3_aa: CASTPDSYTEAFF
v_call: TRBV11-3; d_call: -; j_call: TRBJ2-7; clone_size: -; cdr3_nt: TGTGCCAGCAGCTACCGGGGAGGGGGCTACGAGCAGTACTTC; cdr3_aa: CASSYRGGGYEQYF
v_call: TRBV30; d_call: TRBD1; j_call: TRBJ2-7; clone_size: -; cdr3_nt: TGTGCCTGGAGTGTACAGGGGGGCGTGCAGTACTTC; cdr3_aa: CAWSVQGGVQYF
v_call: TRBV28; d_call: -; j_call: TRBJ1-4; clone_size: -; cdr3_nt: TGTGCCAGCAGTCCAACACTACGGGATAGGGCAGGAAAACTGTTTTTT; cdr3_aa: CASSPTLRDRAGKLFF
v_call: TRBV10-2; d_call: -; j_call: TRBJ2-7; clone_size: -; cdr3_nt: TGCGCCAGCAGTGAGTCTCGTCCTGCGGGGCAGAACGAGCAGTACTTC; cdr3_aa: CASSESRPAGQNEQYF
v_call: TRBV3-1/TRBV3-2; d_call: -; j_call: TRBJ1-2; clone_size: -; cdr3_nt: TGTGCCAGCAGCCAGACGGGGGGGAACTATGGCTACACCTTC; cdr3_aa: CASSQTGGNYGYTF
v_call: TRBV7-3; d_call: TRBD1; j_call: TRBJ1-1; clone_size: -; cdr3_nt: TGTGCCAGCAGCTCGGACAGGGGGTATGAAGCTTTCTTT; cdr3_aa: CASSSDRGYEAFF
v_call: TRBV5-1; d_call: TRBD1; j_call: TRBJ1-5; clone_size: -; cdr3_nt: TGCGCCAGCAGCTTCACAGGGGGCGGGAGTCAGCCCCAGCATTTT; cdr3_aa: CASSFTGGGSQPQHF
v_call: TRBV27; d_call: -; j_call: TRBJ2-7; clone_size: -; cdr3_nt: TGTGCCAGCAGCCTCAAACCTACAGGGAGTGAAAATGCCGGCGAGCAGTACTTC; cdr3_aa: CASSLKPTGSENAGEQYF
v_call: TRBV6-5; d_call: TRBD1; j_call: TRBJ1-5; clone_size: -; cdr3_nt: TGTGCCAGCAGAGAGGGACAGGGCCGCAATCAGCCCCAGCATTTT; cdr3_aa: CASREGQGRNQPQHF
v_call: TRBV7-3; d_call: -; j_call: TRBJ1-1; clone_size: -; cdr3_nt: TGTGCCAGCAGCCAAACAGGGTCCACTGAAGCTTTCTTT; cdr3_aa: CASSQTGSTEAFF
v_call: TRBV27; d_call: TRBD1; j_call: TRBJ2-3; clone_size: -; cdr3_nt: TGTGCCAGCAGTCATCCCCGGACAGGGTTGCCAGATACGCAGTATTTT; cdr3_aa: CASSHPRTGLPDTQYF
v_call: TRBV5-4; d_call: -; j_call: TRBJ1-3; clone_size: -; cdr3_nt: TGTGCCAGCAGCTCCGCACGGGGGAATGGAAACACCATATATTTT; cdr3_aa: CASSSARGNGNTIYF